This TCR beta chain was captured in a study of T cells in localized non-small cell lung cancer. In its sample, this clone was seen once. Germline-derived CDR1 and CDR2 are SGHNT and YYREEE (reference sequence). The CDR3 spans 16 residues. Trimming removed 4 bases from V and 8 bases from J; junction bases left unmatched: 10. The protocol was immunoSEQ multiplex PCR, while the TCRdb copy is restricted to in-frame clones and leaves out a portion. Of around 40,000 clones in the sample, approximately 80% were seen once. The sequenced sample was PBMCs, obtained before any cancer treatment. The rearrangement uses TRBV5-4 and TRBJ2-3; TRBD2 matches at 13 bases. This TCR was sampled from a man aged 40 to 69 with stage II lung adenocarcinoma. CDR3 amino acids: CASSPGTSGAWGTQYF. CDR3 coding DNA: TGTGCCAGCAGCCCTGGGACTAGCGGGGCCTGGGGTACGCAGTATTTT.